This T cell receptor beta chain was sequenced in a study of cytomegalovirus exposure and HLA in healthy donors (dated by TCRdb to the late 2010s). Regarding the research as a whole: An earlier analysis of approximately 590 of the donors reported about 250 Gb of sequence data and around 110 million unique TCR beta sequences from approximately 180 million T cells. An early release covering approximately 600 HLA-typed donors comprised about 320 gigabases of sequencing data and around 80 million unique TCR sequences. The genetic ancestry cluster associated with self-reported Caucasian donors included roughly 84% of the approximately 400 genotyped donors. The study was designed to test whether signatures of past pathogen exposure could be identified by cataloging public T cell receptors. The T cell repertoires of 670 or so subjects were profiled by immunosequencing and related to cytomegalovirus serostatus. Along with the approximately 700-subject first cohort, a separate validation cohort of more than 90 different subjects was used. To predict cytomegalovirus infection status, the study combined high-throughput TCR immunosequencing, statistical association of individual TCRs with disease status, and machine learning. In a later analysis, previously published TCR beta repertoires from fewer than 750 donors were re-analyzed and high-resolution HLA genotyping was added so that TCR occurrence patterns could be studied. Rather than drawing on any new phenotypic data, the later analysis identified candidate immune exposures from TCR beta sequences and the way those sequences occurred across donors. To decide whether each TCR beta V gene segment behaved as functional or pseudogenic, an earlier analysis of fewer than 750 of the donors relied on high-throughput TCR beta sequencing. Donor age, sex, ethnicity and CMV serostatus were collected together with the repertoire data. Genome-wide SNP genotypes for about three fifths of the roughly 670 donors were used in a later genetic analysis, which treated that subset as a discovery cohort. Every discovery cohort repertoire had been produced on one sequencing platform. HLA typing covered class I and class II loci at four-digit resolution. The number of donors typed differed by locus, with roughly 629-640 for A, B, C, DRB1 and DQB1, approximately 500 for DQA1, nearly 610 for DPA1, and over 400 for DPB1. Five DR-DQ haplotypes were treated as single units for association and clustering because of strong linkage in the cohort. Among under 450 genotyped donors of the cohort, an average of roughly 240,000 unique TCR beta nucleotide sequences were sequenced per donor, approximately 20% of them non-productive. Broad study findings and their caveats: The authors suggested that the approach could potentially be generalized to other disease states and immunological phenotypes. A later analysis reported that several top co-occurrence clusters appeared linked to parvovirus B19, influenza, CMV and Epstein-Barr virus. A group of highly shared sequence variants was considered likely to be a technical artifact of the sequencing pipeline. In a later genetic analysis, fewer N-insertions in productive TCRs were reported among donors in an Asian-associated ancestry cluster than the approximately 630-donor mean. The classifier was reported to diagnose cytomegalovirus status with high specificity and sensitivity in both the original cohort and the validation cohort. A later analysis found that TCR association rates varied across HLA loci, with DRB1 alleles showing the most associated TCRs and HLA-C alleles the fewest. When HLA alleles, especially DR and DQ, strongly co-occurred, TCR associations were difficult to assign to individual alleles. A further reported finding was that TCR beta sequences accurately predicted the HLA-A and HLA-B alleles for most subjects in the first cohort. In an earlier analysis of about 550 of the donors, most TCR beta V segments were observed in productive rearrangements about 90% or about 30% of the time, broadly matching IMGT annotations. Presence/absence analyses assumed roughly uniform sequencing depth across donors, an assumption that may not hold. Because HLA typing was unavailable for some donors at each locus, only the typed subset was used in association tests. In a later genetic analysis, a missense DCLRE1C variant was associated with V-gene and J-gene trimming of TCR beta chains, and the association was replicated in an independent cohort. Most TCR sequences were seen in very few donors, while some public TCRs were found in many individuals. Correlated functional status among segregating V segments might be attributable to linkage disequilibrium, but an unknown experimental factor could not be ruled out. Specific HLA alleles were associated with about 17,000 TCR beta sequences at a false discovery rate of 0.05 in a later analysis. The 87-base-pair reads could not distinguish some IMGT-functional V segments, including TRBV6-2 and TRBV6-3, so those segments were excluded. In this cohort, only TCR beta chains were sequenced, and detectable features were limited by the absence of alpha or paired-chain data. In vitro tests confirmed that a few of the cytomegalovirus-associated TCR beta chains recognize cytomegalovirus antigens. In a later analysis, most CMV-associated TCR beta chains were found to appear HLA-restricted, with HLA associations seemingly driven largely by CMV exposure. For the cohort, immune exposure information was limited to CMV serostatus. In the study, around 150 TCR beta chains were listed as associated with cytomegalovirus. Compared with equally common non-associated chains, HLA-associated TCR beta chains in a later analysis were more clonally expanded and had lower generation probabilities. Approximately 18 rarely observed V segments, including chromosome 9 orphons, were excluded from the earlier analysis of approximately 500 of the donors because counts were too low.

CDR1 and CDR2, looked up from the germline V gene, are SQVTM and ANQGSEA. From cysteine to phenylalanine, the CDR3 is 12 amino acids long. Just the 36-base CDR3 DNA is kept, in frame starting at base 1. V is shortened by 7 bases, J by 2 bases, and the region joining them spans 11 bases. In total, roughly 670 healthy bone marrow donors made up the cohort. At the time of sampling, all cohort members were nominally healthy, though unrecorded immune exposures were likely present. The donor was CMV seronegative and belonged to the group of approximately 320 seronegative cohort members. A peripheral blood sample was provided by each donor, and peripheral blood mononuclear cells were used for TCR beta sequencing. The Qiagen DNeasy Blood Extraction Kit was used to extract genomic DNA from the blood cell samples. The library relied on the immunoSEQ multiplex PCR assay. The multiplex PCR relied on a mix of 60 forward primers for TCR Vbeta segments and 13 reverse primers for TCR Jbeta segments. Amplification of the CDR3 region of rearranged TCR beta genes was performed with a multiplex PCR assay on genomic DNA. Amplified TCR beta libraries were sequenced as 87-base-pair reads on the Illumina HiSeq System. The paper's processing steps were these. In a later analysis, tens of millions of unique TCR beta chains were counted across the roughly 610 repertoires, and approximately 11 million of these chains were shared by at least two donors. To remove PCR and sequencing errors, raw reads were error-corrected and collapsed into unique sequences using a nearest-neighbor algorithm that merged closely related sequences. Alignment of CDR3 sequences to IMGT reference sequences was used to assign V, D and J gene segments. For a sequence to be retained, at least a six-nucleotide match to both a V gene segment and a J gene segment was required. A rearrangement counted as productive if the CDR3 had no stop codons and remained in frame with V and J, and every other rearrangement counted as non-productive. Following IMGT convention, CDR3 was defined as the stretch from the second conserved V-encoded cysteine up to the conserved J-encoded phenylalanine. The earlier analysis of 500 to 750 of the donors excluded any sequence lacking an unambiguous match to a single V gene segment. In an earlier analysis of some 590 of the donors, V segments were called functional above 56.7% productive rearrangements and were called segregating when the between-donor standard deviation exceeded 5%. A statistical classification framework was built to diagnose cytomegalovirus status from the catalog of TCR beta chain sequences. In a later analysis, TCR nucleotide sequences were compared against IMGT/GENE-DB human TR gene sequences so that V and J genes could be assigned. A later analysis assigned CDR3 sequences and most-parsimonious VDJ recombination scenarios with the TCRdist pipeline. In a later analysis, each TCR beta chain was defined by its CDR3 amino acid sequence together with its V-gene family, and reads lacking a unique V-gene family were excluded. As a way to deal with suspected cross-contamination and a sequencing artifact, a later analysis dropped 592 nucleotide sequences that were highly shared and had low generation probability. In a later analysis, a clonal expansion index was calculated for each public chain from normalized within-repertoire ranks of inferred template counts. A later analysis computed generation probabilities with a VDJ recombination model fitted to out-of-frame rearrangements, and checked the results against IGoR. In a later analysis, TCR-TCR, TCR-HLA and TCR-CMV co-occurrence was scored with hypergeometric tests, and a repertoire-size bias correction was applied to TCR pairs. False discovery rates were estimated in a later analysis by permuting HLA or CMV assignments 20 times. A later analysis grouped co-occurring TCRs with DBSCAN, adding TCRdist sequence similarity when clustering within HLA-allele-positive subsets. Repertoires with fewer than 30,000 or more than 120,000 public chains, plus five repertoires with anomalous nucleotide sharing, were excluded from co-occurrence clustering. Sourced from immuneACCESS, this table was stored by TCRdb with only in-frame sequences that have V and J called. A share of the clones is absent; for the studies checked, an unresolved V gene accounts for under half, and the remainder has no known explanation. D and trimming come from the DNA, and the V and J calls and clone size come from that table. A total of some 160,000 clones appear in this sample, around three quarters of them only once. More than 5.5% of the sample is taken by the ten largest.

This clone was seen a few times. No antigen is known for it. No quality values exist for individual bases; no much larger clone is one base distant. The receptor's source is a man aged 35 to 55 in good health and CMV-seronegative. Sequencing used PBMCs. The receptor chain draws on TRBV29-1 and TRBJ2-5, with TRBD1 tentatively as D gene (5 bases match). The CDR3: CSAATDQETQYF. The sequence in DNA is TGCAGCGCCGCGACAGATCAAGAGACCCAGTACTTC.